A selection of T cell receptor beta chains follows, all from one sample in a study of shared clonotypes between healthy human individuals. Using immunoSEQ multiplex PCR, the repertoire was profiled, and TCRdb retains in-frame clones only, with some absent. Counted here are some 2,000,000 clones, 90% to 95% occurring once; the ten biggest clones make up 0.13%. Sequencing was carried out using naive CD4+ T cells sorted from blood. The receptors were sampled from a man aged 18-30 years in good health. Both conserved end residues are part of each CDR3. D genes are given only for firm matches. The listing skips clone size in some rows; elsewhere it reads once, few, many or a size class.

DNA: TGTGCCAGCAGTGGGACTAATGAAAAACTGTTTTTT; CDR3: CASSGTNEKLFF; J: TRBJ1-4; size: NA; V: TRBV25-1; D: NA
DNA: TGCGCCAGCAGCTCCGGGACAGGGGGCCTCGAGCAGTACTTC; CDR3: CASSSGTGGLEQYF; J: TRBJ2-7; size: once; V: TRBV5-1; D: TRBD1
DNA: TGTGCCAGCAGCTCTAGGACAGGGGGCGAAAACACCATATATTTT; CDR3: CASSSRTGGENTIYF; J: TRBJ1-3; size: NA; V: TRBV11-2; D: TRBD1
DNA: TGTGCCAGCCGGTCGGGGGAGGAAAAGCCACCCCTCCACTTT; CDR3: CASRSGEEKPPLHF; J: TRBJ1-6; size: NA; V: TRBV18; D: NA
DNA: TGCGCCAGCAGCTCACAGTTCTACGAGCAGTACTTC; CDR3: CASSSQFYEQYF; J: TRBJ2-7; size: NA; V: TRBV5-1; D: NA
DNA: TGCGCCAGCAGGACAGGGGAGGGTAACTATGGCTACACCTTC; CDR3: CASRTGEGNYGYTF; J: TRBJ1-2; size: NA; V: TRBV5-1; D: TRBD1
DNA: TGTGCCAGCAGTCGCTCATCGAACGAGCAGTACTTC; CDR3: CASSRSSNEQYF; J: TRBJ2-7; size: NA; V: TRBV6-5; D: NA
DNA: TGTGCCAGCAGTTTAAATTGGGACAGGGGATCTCAGCCCCAGCATTTT; CDR3: CASSLNWDRGSQPQHF; J: TRBJ1-5; size: NA; V: TRBV28; D: TRBD1
DNA: TGTGCCAGCAGCTGGAGGACCCCTAGCTCTGGGGCCAACGTCCTGACTTTC; CDR3: CASSWRTPSSGANVLTF; J: TRBJ2-6; size: NA; V: TRBV27; D: NA
DNA: TGTGCCAGCAGTGAGAGGATGAACACTGAAGCTTTCTTT; CDR3: CASSERMNTEAFF; J: TRBJ1-1; size: once; V: TRBV2; D: NA
DNA: TGTGCCAGCAGTAGCCCAGGCACAGATACGCAGTATTTT; CDR3: CASSSPGTDTQYF; J: TRBJ2-3; size: NA; V: TRBV6-5; D: NA
DNA: TGTGCCAGCAGCGTAGCTAGCGGGAGCCTCCGCGGGCAGTTCTTC; CDR3: CASSVASGSLRGQFF; J: TRBJ2-1; size: NA; V: TRBV9; D: TRBD2
DNA: TGTGCCAGCAGCACACCGGGACCAGGTGGAAAACTGTTTTTT; CDR3: CASSTPGPGGKLFF; J: TRBJ1-4; size: NA; V: TRBV5-6; D: NA
DNA: TGCGCCAGCAGGCTATATAGCAATCAGCCCCAGCATTTT; CDR3: CASRLYSNQPQHF; J: TRBJ1-5; size: NA; V: TRBV5-1; D: NA
DNA: TGCGCCAGCAGCCAAGAAGACGCGGGAGGGCCTTCCGATGAGCAGTTCTTC; CDR3: CASSQEDAGGPSDEQFF; J: TRBJ2-1; size: NA; V: TRBV4-1; D: TRBD2